This TCR beta chain was captured by sequencing in a study of T-cell reconstitution after alpha-beta-depleted transplantation in children. With V trimmed by 4 bases and J by 4 bases, 14 bases remained unmatched. This CDR3 comprises 17 residues. Per germline, CDR1 SGHRS and CDR2 YFSETQ. Only a few counts were recorded for this clonotype. Preparation of the TCRbeta library involved a method that used unique molecular identifiers. TCRdb analysed the PCR reads with MiXCR anew, one entry per CDR3 protein. There are 200,000 to 250,000 distinct CDR3 sequences in the sample; approximately 10% occur only once, and 5% to 7% lies in the top ten.

This chain links TRBV5-1 with TRBJ2-7; 10 positions match TRBD1. The sequenced sample was PBMCs from the stem cell graft donor, obtained from the stem cell graft. This TCR derives from a human donor who donated a stem cell graft to a child with acute lymphoblastic leukemia. The chain's CDR3 is CASSISGTGVRRYEQYF. CDR3 in DNA: TGCGCCAGCAGCATCTCCGGGACAGGGGTAAGGAGGTACGAGCAGTACTTC. Full variable domain (remainder filled in from reference TRBV5-1 and TRBJ2-7): KAGVTQTPRYLIKTRGQQVTLSCSPISGHRSVSWYQQTPGQGLQFLFEYFSETQRNKGNFPGRFSGRQFSNSRSEMNVSTLELGDSALYLCASSISGTGVRRYEQYFGPGTRLTVT.